These 3 T cell receptor beta chains were sequenced from one sample in a study of regulatory T cells in long-lasting Graves disease. iRepertoire HTBI primers and Arm-PCR of CDR3 regions built TCR beta libraries. TCRdb used MiXCR to reprocess the multiplex PCR reads, holding one entry per CDR3 protein. The data contain hundreds of thousands of distinct CDR3 sequences, about 16% of them singletons. The time point here: newly diagnosed GD, antithyroid drugs for less than 3 months. Generation of the TCR library employed RNA extracted from PBMCs. The same specimen was also included in a second study, on T cells in Graves' hyperthyroidism and ophthalmopathy.

The source was peripheral blood mononuclear cells (PBMCs), collected at new diagnosis, from a patient treated with antithyroid drugs. Receptors originate from a woman aged 40 to 65 with Graves disease.

The chain couples TRBV4-1 to TRBJ2-2; D perhaps matches TRBD1 (5 bases). V was shortened by 3 bases and J by 2 bases, with 10 bases between the two germline ends. Germline V CDR1 and CDR2: MGHRA, YSYEKL. The CDR3 is 15 amino acids. The CDR3 spells CASSQRQYNTGELFF. In nucleotides, the CDR3 is TGCGCCAGCAGCCAGAGACAGTATAACACCGGGGAGCTGTTTTTT.

CDR3 region: CASSVGGGDRFTDTQYF. The CDR3 DNA reads as TGTGCCAGCAGCGTAGGAGGAGGGGACAGGTTCACAGATACGCAGTATTTT. This chain joins TRBV9 and TRBJ2-3, with 8 bases that match TRBD1. V was pared by 0 bases and J by 2 bases, with 8 bases of the junction left unmatched. Germline assignment: CDR1 SGDLS and CDR2 YYNGEE. The CDR3 covers 17 residues.

Concerning this clonotype: This clone may be a read error of a much larger clone one base away. The chain is built from TRBV3-1 and TRBJ2-5; TRBD1 matches at 7 bases. Germline V lookup: CDR1 LGHDT, CDR2 YNNKEL (reference sequence). The CDR3 length is 13 residues. The CDR3 DNA is TGTGCCAGCAGCGAAGGGGGCCAAGGGACCCAGTACTTC. This gives the protein CASSEGGQGTQYF.